One and the same sample provided the 2 T cell receptor beta chains below, sequenced in a study of blood T cells in healthy people across ages. Then a second PCR, running roughly 6 to 12 cycles, was carried out with a sample-barcoded 5' primer and a J-beta primer mix. TCRdb redid the calling of the 5' RACE reads with MiXCR, one entry per CDR3 protein. The data hold 550,000 to 750,000 distinct CDR3 sequences, with 21% observed a single time. Sequencing used blood. The receptors derive from a man in his 70s in good health.

This clonotype occurred a few times. V and J are TRBV7-8 and TRBJ2-7, with TRBD1 as a possible D gene (6 bases). Germline CDR1 and CDR2: SGHVS and FQNEAQ. The germline V and J ends were trimmed by 5 bases and 2 bases, with 16 bases remaining between them. The CDR3 loop spans 15 amino acids. DNA for the CDR3: TGTGCCAGCAGCGACTACCGGGACATAGCCTACGAGCAGTACTTC. Encoded protein: CASSDYRDIAYEQYF.

This rearrangement joins TRBV4-1 to TRBJ1-6; D is uncertain. CDR1 is MGHRA, CDR2 YSYEKL, per germline. Trimming took 1 base from V and 0 from J, leaving 10 bases between them. The CDR3 length is 17 residues. CDR3 region: CASSQVYLASYNSPLHF. The CDR3 bases are TGCGCCAGCAGCCAAGTCTATCTCGCCTCCTATAATTCACCCCTCCACTTT.